Listed below are T cell receptor beta chains from one sample, sequenced in a study of shared clonotypes between healthy human individuals. Only in-frame clones appear in the TCRdb table, and some are missing; sequencing was by immunoSEQ multiplex PCR. The repertoire holds millions of clones, with 85% to 95% as singletons. The sample taken for sequencing was naive CD4+ T cells from PBMCs. The receptors come from a man between 18 and 29 years old in good health. Some clones in this sample may be carry-over from other donors' samples. CDR3s include the opening cysteine and the closing phenylalanine or tryptophan. Each record gives: clone size, V gene, J gene, D gene, CDR3 protein, CDR3 DNA. A D gene is named only where the DNA matches it firmly. Clone sizes are given selectively: once, few, many, or a class where the clone is expanded.

>.|TRBV7-7|TRBJ2-5|.
CASSLAEERAQYF
TGTGCCAGCAGCTTAGCAGAGGAGAGAGCCCAGTACTTC
>.|TRBV7-8|TRBJ2-2|.
CASSFGGPPNTGELFF
TGTGCCAGCAGCTTCGGTGGACCTCCGAACACCGGGGAGCTGTTTTTT
>.|TRBV5-1|TRBJ2-1|TRBD2
CASKPSGRASYNEQFF
TGCGCCAGCAAACCTAGCGGGAGGGCGTCCTACAATGAGCAGTTCTTC
>few|TRBV28|TRBJ2-1|TRBD1
CASGTDRGQFF
TGTGCCAGCGGGACAGACCGTGGGCAGTTCTTC
>.|TRBV7-3|TRBJ2-6|.
CASSLVPSGANVLTF
TGTGCCAGCAGCCTAGTACCCTCTGGGGCCAACGTCCTGACTTTC
>.|TRBV6-5|TRBJ2-3|.
CASSQGDTQYF
TGTGCCAGCAGCCAGGGGGATACGCAGTATTTT
>.|TRBV28|TRBJ1-5|.
CASTTPRGAQPQHF
TGTGCCAGCACCACCCCGCGGGGGGCCCAGCCCCAGCATTTT
>.|TRBV28|TRBJ1-3|.
CASREPSGNTIYF
TGTGCCAGCAGGGAACCCTCTGGAAACACCATATATTTT
>.|TRBV7-9|TRBJ1-1|.
CASTGLNTEAFF
TGTGCCAGCACCGGACTGAACACTGAAGCTTTCTTT
>once|TRBV2|TRBJ2-7|.
CASSGRSSVSYEQYF
TGTGCCAGCAGTGGCCGCTCTAGCGTCTCCTACGAGCAGTACTTC
>.|TRBV19|TRBJ2-2|.
CASSTPFWGSGTNTGELFF
TGTGCCAGTAGTACCCCCTTTTGGGGGTCGGGGACGAACACCGGGGAGCTGTTTTTT
>.|TRBV7-9|TRBJ1-4|.
CASSLQANEKLFF
TGTGCCAGCAGCCTACAGGCTAATGAAAAACTGTTTTTT
>once|TRBV29-1|TRBJ2-5|.
CSVEPSGWETQYF
TGCAGCGTTGAACCCAGCGGATGGGAGACCCAGTACTTC
>.|TRBV30|TRBJ1-2|.
CAWGEGLASYGYTF
TGTGCCTGGGGGGAAGGTCTGGCAAGCTATGGCTACACCTTC
>.|TRBV28|TRBJ2-6|.
CASSFLDSGANVLTF
TGTGCCAGCAGTTTCCTCGACTCTGGGGCCAACGTCCTGACTTTC
>.|TRBV5-1|TRBJ2-1|TRBD1
CASSGQGASNEQFF
TGCGCCAGCAGCGGCCAGGGGGCTTCCAATGAGCAGTTCTTC
>.|TRBV4-2|TRBJ2-1|.
CASSQGSYYNEQFF
TGTGCCAGCAGCCAAGGGAGTTACTACAATGAGCAGTTCTTC
>.|TRBV28|TRBJ1-1|TRBD1
CASSLTLGTGNDEAFF
TGTGCCAGCAGTCTTACCCTTGGGACAGGGAATGATGAAGCTTTCTTT
>.|TRBV6-6|TRBJ1-4|.
CASTHRITNEKLFF
TGTGCCAGCACTCACAGGATAACTAATGAAAAACTGTTTTTT
>.|TRBV6-6|TRBJ1-2|.
CASSYIQGSGYTF
TGTGCCAGCAGTTATATACAGGGTTCTGGCTACACCTTC
>.|TRBV4-1|TRBJ2-7|.
CAIQPRRQTNREDDEQYF
TGCGCCATCCAACCACGACGTCAAACTAACAGGGAGGACGACGAGCAGTACTTC
>.|TRBV6-5|TRBJ2-7|TRBD2
CASSYGRGRTYEQYF
TGTGCCAGCAGTTACGGGAGGGGACGTACCTACGAGCAGTACTTC
>.|TRBV27|TRBJ2-7|TRBD1
CASSLGGQGVYEQYF
TGTGCCAGCAGTTTAGGAGGACAGGGGGTCTACGAGCAGTACTTC
>.|TRBV7-2|TRBJ1-5|TRBD1
CASSLLGQGKAQHF
TGTGCCAGCAGCTTGTTGGGACAGGGTAAGGCCCAGCATTTT
>.|TRBV4-3|TRBJ2-7|TRBD1
CASSRKPTSSGTGMSYEQYF
TGCGCCAGCAGCCGTAAACCGACGTCTAGTGGGACAGGGATGTCCTACGAGCAGTACTTC
>few|TRBV7-9|TRBJ1-1|.
CASSTPQATLPAFF
TGTGCCAGCAGCACACCGCAGGCGACCCTTCCCGCTTTCTTT
>.|TRBV11-2|TRBJ2-7|TRBD2
CASSVGPWTSIYEQYF
TGTGCCAGCAGCGTAGGCCCCTGGACTAGCATCTACGAGCAGTACTTC
>.|TRBV5-4|TRBJ2-3|TRBD1
CASSSPGQGTDTQYF
TGTGCCAGCAGCTCCCCGGGACAGGGGACAGATACGCAGTATTTT
>.|TRBV5-1|TRBJ1-3|.
CASSFGSGNTIYF
TGCGCCAGCAGCTTTGGATCCGGAAACACCATATATTTT
>.|TRBV4-2|TRBJ2-2|TRBD1
CASSRSGTGVSGELFF
TGTGCCAGCAGCCGATCCGGGACAGGGGTTTCCGGGGAGCTGTTTTTT
>.|TRBV5-1|TRBJ2-5|.
CASSLEPQETQYF
TGCGCCAGCAGCTTGGAACCCCAAGAGACCCAGTACTTC